Sequencing of this T cell receptor beta chain was carried out in a study of blood T cell repertoires in COVID-19. Study summary: Collection of acute and convalescent COVID-19 samples took place in the United States, Italy and Spain. The analysed material was cDNA or gDNA that came from T cells, B-cell-depleted T cells, or PBMCs.

Original analysis: Amplifying reference gene primers gave estimates of nucleated cell counts. The repertoire was sequenced with immunoSEQ multiplex PCR; TCRdb's copy has only in-frame clones and lacks some. V and J calls and clone size come straight from that table; D and trimming were deduced from the DNA. This table holds fewer than 250,000 clones, about 85% found once. Germline CDR1 and CDR2: LNHDA and SQIVND (reference sequence). V was trimmed by 6 bases and J by 0 bases, leaving 9 bases between them. This CDR3 region has 14 residues. The TCR was taken from a man in his thirties or forties with acute or convalescent COVID-19. The gene calls are TRBV19 and TRBJ2-1; possibly TRBD2 for D (5 bases). Sequencing used peripheral blood. The CDR3 loop reads CASRTGYSYNEQFF. In DNA, the CDR3 is TGTGCCAGTAGAACGGGGTACTCCTACAATGAGCAGTTCTTC.